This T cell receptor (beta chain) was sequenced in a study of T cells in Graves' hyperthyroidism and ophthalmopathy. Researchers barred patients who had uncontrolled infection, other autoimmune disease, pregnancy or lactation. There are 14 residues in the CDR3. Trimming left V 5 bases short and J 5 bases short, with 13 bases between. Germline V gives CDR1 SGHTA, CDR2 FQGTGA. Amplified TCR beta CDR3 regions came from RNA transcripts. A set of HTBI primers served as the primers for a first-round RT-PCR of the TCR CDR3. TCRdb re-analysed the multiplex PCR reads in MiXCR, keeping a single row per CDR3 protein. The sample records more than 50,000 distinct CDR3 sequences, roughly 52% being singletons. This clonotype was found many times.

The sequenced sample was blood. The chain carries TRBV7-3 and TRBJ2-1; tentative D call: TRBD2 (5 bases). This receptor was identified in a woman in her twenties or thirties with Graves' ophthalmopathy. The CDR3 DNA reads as TGTGCCAGCAGCCCGGCCCTAGCCAACAATGAGCAGTTCTTC. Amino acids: CASSPALANNEQFF.